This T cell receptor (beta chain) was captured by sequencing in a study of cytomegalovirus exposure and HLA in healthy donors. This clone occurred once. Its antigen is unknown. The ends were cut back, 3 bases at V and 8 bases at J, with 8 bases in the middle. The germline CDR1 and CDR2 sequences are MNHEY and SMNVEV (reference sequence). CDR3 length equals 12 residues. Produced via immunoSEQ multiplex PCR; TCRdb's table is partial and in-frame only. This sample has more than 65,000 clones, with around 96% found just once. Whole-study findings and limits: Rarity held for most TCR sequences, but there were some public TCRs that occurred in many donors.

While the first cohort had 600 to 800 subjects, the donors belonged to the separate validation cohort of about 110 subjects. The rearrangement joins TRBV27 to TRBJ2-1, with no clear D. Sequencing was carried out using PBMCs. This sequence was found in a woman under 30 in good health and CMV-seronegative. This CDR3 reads CASSLRPHEQFF. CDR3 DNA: TGTGCCAGCAGTTTGAGGCCGCATGAGCAGTTCTTC.